The next 3 T cell receptor beta chains were all read from a single sample in a study of OX40 agonist ivuxolimab in advanced cancers. TCRdb's copy holds only in-frame clones and misses some; the assay was immunoSEQ multiplex PCR. The sample shows about 70,000 clones, about 92% of them seen only once. The source was CD4+ or CD8+ T cells sorted from blood, collected in a trial of the OX40 agonist ivuxolimab. These receptors were obtained from an adult with an advanced solid tumor such as melanoma, head and neck, liver or kidney cancer.

The J gene is TRBJ1-4, the V gene TRBV28; D gene ambiguous. V gave up 0 bases and J gave up 5 bases, with 10 bases separating them. Germline V gene lookup returns CDR1 MDHEN and CDR2 SYDVKM. This CDR3 has 15 amino acids. CDR3 residues: CASSLWARLNEKLFF. The DNA of the CDR3 is TGTGCCAGCAGTTTATGGGCCAGGTTGAATGAAAAACTGTTTTTT. Drawing the rest from reference TRBV28 and TRBJ1-4, the complete variable domain is DVKVTQSSRYLVKRTGEKVFLECVQDMDHENMFWYRQDPGLGLRLIYFSYDVKMKEKGDIPEGYSVSREKKERFSLILESASTNQTSMYLCASSLWARLNEKLFFGSGTQLSVL.

This sequence joins TRBV27 and TRBJ1-2; 11 bases line up with TRBD1. CDR3 length: 15 amino acids. Germline V gene lookup returns CDR1 MNHEY and CDR2 SMNVEV (reference sequence). The V segment lost 5 bases and the J segment 7 bases; nucleotides outside the gene matches: 9. The CDR3 loop is CASSPVGQGAVGYTF. The CDR3 DNA sequence: TGTGCCAGCAGTCCAGTAGGACAGGGGGCGGTTGGCTACACCTTC.

The CDR3 DNA follows: TGTGCCAGCAGCCGCGGTAGAGGGACAGGGGGGTCTTTCTACGAGCAGTACTTC. It yields the protein CASSRGRGTGGSFYEQYF. This chain links TRBV28 with TRBJ2-7, with 11 bases matching TRBD1. Germline loops: CDR1 MDHEN, CDR2 SYDVKM. The CDR3 sequence is 18 residues long. V dropped 6 bases and J dropped 3; count of bases not matched to a gene: 16.